A selection of T cell receptor beta chains follows, all from one sample in a study of T cells after yellow fever vaccination. Using its own MiXCR run on the 5' RACE reads, TCRdb lists one record per CDR3 protein. The sample has 200,000 to 300,000 distinct CDR3 sequences, over 10% seen once. The sequencing used CD4+ T cells sorted from PBMCs, collected 45 days after the yellow fever booster vaccination. The source is a man between 25 and 39 years old who received the YFV17D yellow fever vaccine. CDR3s include the opening cysteine and the closing phenylalanine or tryptophan. D genes are given only for firm matches. Some rows mark clone size as missing; the rest say once, few, many or name a class of expanded clone.

D	size	V	J	CDR3	DNA
-	few	TRBV5-1	TRBJ1-6	CASSLLDGKPSPLHF	TGCGCCAGCAGCTTACTCGACGGAAAGCCATCACCCCTCCACTTT
-	many	TRBV28	TRBJ1-3	CASSPRGGNTIYF	TGTGCCAGCAGCCCCAGAGGTGGAAACACCATATATTTT
TRBD2	few	TRBV27	TRBJ2-2	CASSVRAGGITGELFF	TGTGCCAGCAGTGTTCGAGCGGGAGGGATAACCGGGGAGCTGTTTTTT
-	few	TRBV7-6	TRBJ2-5	CASSLGNGRQETQYF	TGTGCCAGCAGCTTAGGAAACGGGAGACAAGAGACCCAGTACTTC
-	many	TRBV20-1	TRBJ2-5	CSARDLVMVETQYF	TGCAGTGCTAGAGATTTGGTAATGGTCGAGACCCAGTACTTC
TRBD1	-	TRBV7-2	TRBJ2-7	CASSRTGQSYYEQYF	TGTGCCAGCAGCCGAACGGGACAGAGTTACTACGAGCAGTACTTC
TRBD2	many	TRBV5-4	TRBJ2-2	CASSGGTSRTGELFF	TGTGCCAGCAGCGGGGGGACTAGTCGAACCGGGGAGCTGTTTTTT
-	-	TRBV5-1	TRBJ1-2	CASSLQGPSYGYTF	TGCGCCAGCAGCTTGCAGGGGCCCAGCTATGGCTACACCTTC
-	-	TRBV12-3/TRBV12-4	TRBJ2-1	CASTGGSRSYNEQFF	TGTGCCAGCACAGGGGGGAGCCGCTCCTACAATGAGCAGTTCTTC
-	-	TRBV6-1	TRBJ2-7	CASSASGRTFEQYF	TGTGCCAGCAGTGCATCGGGACGGACATTCGAGCAGTACTTC
TRBD1	few	TRBV29-1	TRBJ1-5	CSVGQGFNQPQHF	TGCAGCGTCGGACAGGGATTCAATCAGCCCCAGCATTTT
TRBD2	-	TRBV7-9	TRBJ2-3	CASSIAGADTQYF	TGTGCCAGCAGCATAGCGGGAGCAGATACGCAGTATTTT
-	-	TRBV20-1	TRBJ2-3	CSAHRSTDTQYF	TGCAGTGCCCACCGTAGCACAGATACGCAGTATTTT
-	-	TRBV20-1	TRBJ2-7	CNARSWTTTYEQYF	TGCAATGCTAGATCATGGACTACTACCTACGAGCAGTACTTC
-	-	TRBV20-1	TRBJ2-1	CSASQGRGSYNEQFF	TGCAGTGCTAGTCAGGGGCGAGGCTCCTACAATGAGCAGTTCTTC
-	-	TRBV12-3/TRBV12-4	TRBJ2-1	CATSGTRGLDEQFF	TGTGCCACCTCCGGGACCCGAGGATTGGATGAGCAGTTCTTC
TRBD2	few	TRBV5-1	TRBJ2-5	CASSLDTGLAPQYF	TGCGCCAGCAGCTTGGATACGGGACTAGCGCCCCAGTACTTC
TRBD1	-	TRBV10-3	TRBJ1-1	CAIRAGQVNTEAFF	TGTGCCATCAGGGCCGGACAGGTAAACACTGAAGCTTTCTTT
TRBD1	many	TRBV20-1	TRBJ2-3	CSATPPGGRGTDTQYF	TGCAGTGCTACCCCCCCAGGGGGCAGGGGCACAGATACGCAGTATTTT
TRBD1	few	TRBV7-2	TRBJ2-7	CASSRRTGGYDEQYF	TGTGCCAGCAGCCGAAGGACAGGGGGCTACGACGAGCAGTACTTC
-	few	TRBV7-8	TRBJ2-7	CASSLGLTRTYEQYF	TGTGCCAGCAGCTTAGGATTAACCAGAACCTACGAGCAGTACTTC
TRBD2	few	TRBV20-1	TRBJ2-1	CSARSGRANNEQFF	TGCAGTGCCCGAAGCGGGAGGGCAAACAATGAGCAGTTCTTC
TRBD1	few	TRBV7-2	TRBJ2-5	CASSRDRGRMETQYF	TGTGCCAGCAGCCGGGACAGGGGGCGAATGGAGACCCAGTACTTC
-	-	TRBV12-3/TRBV12-4	TRBJ2-1	CASSSRASSGNEQFF	TGTGCCAGCAGTTCCCGGGCTAGCTCTGGCAATGAGCAGTTCTTC
TRBD2	many	TRBV12-3/TRBV12-4	TRBJ2-7	CASSLAGVAEQYF	TGTGCCAGCAGCCTAGCGGGAGTGGCCGAGCAGTACTTC
TRBD2	few	TRBV5-1	TRBJ2-5	CASSFSGIAKETQYF	TGCGCCAGCAGCTTTAGCGGGATCGCCAAAGAGACCCAGTACTTC
-	-	TRBV6-1	TRBJ2-1	CASTKGGFNEQFF	TGTGCCAGCACCAAGGGGGGATTTAATGAGCAGTTCTTC
-	few	TRBV5-1	TRBJ2-5	CASSGSGARGTQYF	TGCGCCAGCAGCGGTTCGGGGGCTCGAGGGACCCAGTACTTC
TRBD1	-	TRBV19	TRBJ1-1	CASSSSSRGATEAFF	TGTGCCAGTAGTTCAAGTTCCAGGGGGGCCACTGAAGCTTTCTTT
TRBD1	-	TRBV18	TRBJ1-5	CASSRTGGSNQPQHF	TGTGCCAGCTCAAGGACAGGGGGCTCCAATCAGCCCCAGCATTTT
-	-	TRBV10-3	TRBJ2-1	CAIKSDGNEQFF	TGTGCCATAAAGAGTGACGGGAATGAGCAGTTCTTC
-	-	TRBV7-2	TRBJ1-1	CASSNTGRNTEAFF	TGTGCCAGCAGTAATACAGGGAGGAACACTGAAGCTTTCTTT
-	many	TRBV20-1	TRBJ2-7	CSAPGTFTYEQYF	TGCAGTGCTCCCGGGACTTTCACCTACGAGCAGTACTTC